The clone carrying this TCR beta chain was found a few times. Patients underwent thyroid surgery, and none had received any treatment before it. The sample belongs to a study of metastatic and nonmetastatic thyroid tumors. Using MiXCR, TCRdb reanalyzed the PCR reads. Of about 3,900 clones in the sample, 35% to 45% are singletons; the top ten hold over 45%. This TCR derives from a female donor with papillary thyroid cancer or a benign thyroid nodule (not recorded which). Some clones in this sample may be carry-over from other donors' samples. Input material: tumor tissue.

The CDR3 sequence is CASRDDRDEAFF. CDR3 nucleotides: TGTGCCAGCAGGGATGACAGGGACGAAGCTTTCTTT. The V and J genes are TRBV2 and TRBJ1-1; 7 bases map to TRBD1. The CDR3 has 12 amino acids. V shed 6 bases and J 8 bases; nucleotides not matched to a gene: 6. Per germline, CDR1 SNHLY and CDR2 FYNNEI.